The clone carrying this T cell receptor (beta chain) showed up many times. What it binds is not known. The record originates from a study of molecular identifiers for immune sequencing clone quantification. The study, taken as a whole, reports: Clones above 20 RNA copies contained over 98% of effector molecules and under 1% of naive molecules.

In the sort, naive CD8 T cells were defined as CD8+CD4-CCR7+CD45RA+. TCRdb recomputed calls from the PCR reads with MiXCR, one row per CDR3 protein. The data hold about 640,000 distinct CDR3 sequences, with just under 20% observed a single time. Trimming cost V 4 bases and J 5 bases, with 11 bases left between them. Germline values: CDR1 MNHEY, CDR2 SVGAGI. The CDR3 length is 14 residues. The specimen was naive CD8+ T cells from blood, with Jurkat cell RNA spiked in. The subset here: FACS-sorted CD8+CD4-CCR7+CD45RA+ naive T cells. This receptor was taken from a human donor in good health. Some libraries in this study had Jurkat cell RNA spiked in. The rearrangement links TRBV6-5 to TRBJ2-2; D is possibly TRBD1 or TRBD2 (5 bases each). The CDR3 region is CASSFGTETGELFF. CDR3 DNA: TGTGCCAGCAGTTTTGGGACGGAAACCGGGGAGCTGTTTTTT.